The clone carrying this T cell receptor beta chain was seen ten or more times. What it recognizes is unknown. TCR cDNA molecules each had a unique molecular identifier. MiXCR, run by TCRdb on the 5' RACE reads, gives a single entry per CDR3 protein. The data hold 20,000 to 30,000 distinct CDR3 sequences, with more than 8% observed a single time. These data belong to a study of spatial heterogeneity in lung cancer. CDR1 and CDR2 from the germline V gene are SGHTA and FQGNSA. V lost 8 bases to trimming and J lost 10 bases, with 15 bases between them. The CDR3 has 13 amino acids. Findings and limits, study-wide: Counts that tracked tumor mutation counts were those of expanded intratumoral alpha and beta TCRs. Ubiquitous and regional nonsynonymous mutations were tracked by counts of ubiquitous and regional expanded TCRs, respectively.

Indicated time point: sample taken at primary tumor resection. Just over 70 TRACERx patients with early, untreated non-small cell lung cancer donated samples. In each case, whole RNA from tumor, nontumor lung or frozen PBMC was sequenced unsorted. This clonotype originated in a male donor with early-stage non-small cell lung cancer. The V gene is TRBV7-2, the J gene TRBJ1-6; no clear D. The sample in question was lung tumor tissue, obtained at surgery. CDR3 amino acids: CASGPYLVSPLHF. In nucleotides, the CDR3 is TGTGCCAGCGGACCCTACCTTGTCTCACCCCTCCACTTT.